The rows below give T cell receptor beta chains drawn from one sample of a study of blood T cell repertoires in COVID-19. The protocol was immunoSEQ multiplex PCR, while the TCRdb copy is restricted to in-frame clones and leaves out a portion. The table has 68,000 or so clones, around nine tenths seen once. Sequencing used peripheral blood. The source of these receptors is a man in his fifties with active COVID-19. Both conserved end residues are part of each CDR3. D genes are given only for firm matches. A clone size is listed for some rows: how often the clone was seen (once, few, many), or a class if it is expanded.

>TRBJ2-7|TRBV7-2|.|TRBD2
CASSLVSGPYEQYF
TGTGCCAGCAGCTTAGTTAGCGGGCCCTACGAGCAGTACTTC
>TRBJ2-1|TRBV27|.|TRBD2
CASSRAGGSNEQFF
TGTGCCAGCAGTCGGGCGGGAGGGTCCAATGAGCAGTTCTTC
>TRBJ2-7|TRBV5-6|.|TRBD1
CASSLGGTGASYEQYF
TGTGCCAGCAGCTTGGGGGGGACAGGGGCATCCTACGAGCAGTACTTC
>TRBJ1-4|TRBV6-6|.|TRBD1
CASSSQNRGRNEKLFF
TGTGCCAGCAGTTCGCAAAACAGGGGACGGAATGAAAAACTGTTTTTT
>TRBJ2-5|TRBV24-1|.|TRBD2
CATSDTSAPTPETQYF
TGTGCCACCAGTGACACTAGCGCTCCAACACCAGAGACCCAGTACTTC
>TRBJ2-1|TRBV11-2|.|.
CASSLSLGSSYNEQFF
TGTGCCAGCAGCCTCTCGCTAGGGAGCTCCTACAATGAGCAGTTCTTC
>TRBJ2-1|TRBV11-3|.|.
CASSLDSVTNEQFF
TGTGCCAGCAGCCTTGACAGCGTGACGAATGAGCAGTTCTTC
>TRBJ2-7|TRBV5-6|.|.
CASTLGQSLLHGQYF
TGTGCCAGCACGCTGGGGCAATCCCTCCTACATGGGCAGTACTTC
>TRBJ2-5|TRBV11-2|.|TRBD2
CASSLKLAGGPGETQYF
TGTGCCAGCAGTTTAAAACTAGCGGGAGGGCCAGGGGAGACCCAGTACTTC
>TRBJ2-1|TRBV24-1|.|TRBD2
CAIAKTSGRAVEQFF
TGTGCCATAGCCAAAACTAGCGGGAGGGCCGTTGAGCAGTTCTTC
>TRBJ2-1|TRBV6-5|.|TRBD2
CASTGLAGGHNEQFF
TGTGCCAGCACTGGACTAGCGGGAGGCCACAATGAGCAGTTCTTC
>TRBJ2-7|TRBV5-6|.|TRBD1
CASSFLAGGKSYEQYF
TGTGCCAGCAGCTTTCTCGCAGGGGGAAAATCCTACGAGCAGTACTTC
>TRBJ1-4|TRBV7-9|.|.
CASSLAGAPNEKLFF
TGTGCCAGCAGCTTAGCAGGGGCGCCGAATGAAAAACTGTTTTTT
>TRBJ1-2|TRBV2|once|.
CASSADSFYGYTF
TGTGCCAGCAGCGCGGACAGTTTCTATGGCTACACCTTC
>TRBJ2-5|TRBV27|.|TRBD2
CASSGTSGEETQYF
TGTGCCAGCAGTGGGACTAGCGGGGAGGAGACCCAGTACTTC
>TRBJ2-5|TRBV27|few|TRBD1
CASSLTGAQETQYF
TGTGCCAGCAGTCTGACAGGGGCCCAAGAGACCCAGTACTTC
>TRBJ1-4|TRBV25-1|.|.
CASSGYPDISREKLFF
TGTGCCAGCAGTGGCTACCCGGACATCTCTCGGGAAAAACTGTTTTTT
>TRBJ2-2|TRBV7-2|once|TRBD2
CASSAFGGSNTGELFF
TGTGCCAGCAGCGCCTTCGGGGGGTCGAACACCGGGGAGCTGTTTTTT
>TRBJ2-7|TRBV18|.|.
CASSRLGNEQYF
TGTGCCAGCTCGCGCCTAGGAAACGAGCAGTACTTC
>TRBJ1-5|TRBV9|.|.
CASSPGHEDQPQHF
TGTGCCAGCAGCCCTGGACACGAGGATCAGCCCCAGCATTTT
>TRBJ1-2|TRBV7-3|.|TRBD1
CASSFGGTGLGYTF
TGTGCCAGCAGCTTTGGGGGGACAGGGCTTGGCTACACCTTC
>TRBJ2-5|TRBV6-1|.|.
CASSEGGPRTQYF
TGTGCCAGCAGTGAGGGGGGGCCCCGGACCCAGTACTTC
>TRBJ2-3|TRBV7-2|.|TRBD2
CASSSQAGVTTDTQYF
TGTGCCAGCAGCTCCCAAGCGGGAGTCACCACAGATACGCAGTATTTT
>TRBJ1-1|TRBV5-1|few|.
CASRPWQNTEAFF
TGCGCCAGCAGACCGTGGCAAAACACTGAAGCTTTCTTT
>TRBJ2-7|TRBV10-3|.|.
CAIRENRALDEQYF
TGTGCCATCAGGGAGAACAGGGCGCTTGACGAGCAGTACTTC
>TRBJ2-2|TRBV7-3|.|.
CASAGSNTGELFF
TGTGCCAGCGCAGGTTCCAACACCGGGGAGCTGTTTTTT
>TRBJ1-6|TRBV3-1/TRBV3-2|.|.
CASSQVVAGNSPLHF
TGTGCCAGCAGCCAAGTAGTGGCAGGGAATTCACCCCTCCACTTT
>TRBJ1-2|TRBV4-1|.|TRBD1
CASSQNRQGAKGGGYTF
TGCGCCAGCAGCCAAAATAGACAGGGGGCGAAGGGAGGTGGCTACACCTTC
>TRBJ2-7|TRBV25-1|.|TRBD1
CASSGTGGGYEQYF
TGTGCCAGCAGCGGGACAGGGGGCGGCTACGAGCAGTACTTC
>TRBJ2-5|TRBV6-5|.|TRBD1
CASSPGQGRQTQYF
TGTGCCAGCAGTCCCGGACAGGGGAGGCAGACCCAGTACTTC
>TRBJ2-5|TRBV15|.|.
CATSRDPGETQYF
TGTGCCACCAGCAGAGATCCAGGAGAGACCCAGTACTTC
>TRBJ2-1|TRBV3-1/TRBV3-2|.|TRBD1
CASSLTGQGRRTSYNEQFF
TGTGCCAGCAGCCTGACGGGACAGGGGCGAAGGACTTCCTACAATGAGCAGTTCTTC
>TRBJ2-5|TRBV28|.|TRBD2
CAARPSGRRETQYF
TGTGCCGCCAGGCCTAGCGGGAGGCGGGAGACCCAGTACTTC
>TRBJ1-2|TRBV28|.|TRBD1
CASRTGGYGYTF
TGTGCCAGCAGAACAGGGGGGTATGGCTACACCTTC
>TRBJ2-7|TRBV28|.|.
CASTLRQGVQYF
TGTGCCAGTACCCTCCGGCAGGGCGTGCAGTACTTC